The 14 T cell receptor beta chains below all came from one sample that was sequenced in a study of blood T cells in healthy people across ages. Then a second PCR, running about 7 to 11 cycles, was carried out with a sample-barcoded 5' primer and a J-beta primer mix. TCRdb processed the 5' RACE reads anew with MiXCR; each CDR3 protein has one entry. The sample holds around 710,000 distinct CDR3 sequences, roughly two fifths seen once. The material sequenced was blood. The source of these receptors is a woman in her sixties or seventies in good health.

This clonotype was detected many times. The chain links TRBV10-3 to TRBJ2-5; D is tentatively TRBD1 or TRBD2 (5 bases each). The CDR3 covers 14 residues. Germline values: CDR1 ENHRY, CDR2 SYGVKD. Trimming shortened V by 6 bases and J by 2 bases, and 13 bases separated the two germline ends. The CDR3 spells CAIRSGTAQETQYF. CDR3 in DNA: TGTGCCATCAGATCCGGGACGGCTCAAGAGACCCAGTACTTC.

The rearrangement joins TRBV12-3 or TRBV12-4 to TRBJ2-1; 10 nucleotides align to TRBD2. The CDR3 is 15 residues long. The V segment lost 5 bases and the J segment 5 bases; nucleotides outside the gene matches: 6. DNA for the CDR3: TGTGCCAGCAGTGGGAGCGGGAGGGCCAACAATGAGCAGTTCTTC. Its translation: CASSGSGRANNEQFF.

This clonotype was counted between two and nine times. The V and J genes are TRBV20-1 and TRBJ2-7; D is uncertain. CDR1 and CDR2 (germline): DFQATT, SNEGSKA (reference sequence). CDR3 length: 10 amino acids. Trimming shortened V by 3 bases and J by 4 bases, and 4 bases separated the two germline ends. CDR3 amino acids: CSASRYEQYF. In DNA, the CDR3 is TGCAGTGCTAGCCGGTACGAGCAGTACTTC.

V and J are TRBV4-3 and TRBJ2-4; 10 bases fit TRBD2. TRBJ2-5 explains the end of the DNA better; the J call may be wrong. This CDR3 contains 16 residues. CDR1 and CDR2 from the germline V gene are LGHNA and YSLEER. This chain's CDR3 is CASKTRLSGRGETQYF. The CDR3 nucleotides read TGCGCCAGCAAGACCCGACTAAGCGGGAGGGGTGAGACCCAGTACTTC.

This clonotype was observed many times. The rearrangement joins TRBV29-1 to TRBJ2-7; no reliable D call. Per germline, CDR1 SQVTM and CDR2 ANQGSEA. This CDR3 has 13 residues. Trimming took off 2 bases at V and 3 bases at J, with 11 bases between the two ends. CDR3 DNA: TGCAGCGTTGAATCCGTCTCCGGCTACGAGCAGTACTTC. Translating it yields CSVESVSGYEQYF.

The CDR3 region is CASTYGTFKETQYF. The CDR3 DNA reads TGTGCCAGCACCTACGGGACTTTCAAAGAGACCCAGTACTTC. The chain joins TRBV6-2 or TRBV6-3 to TRBJ2-5, with D possibly TRBD2 on 6 matching bases. V was clipped by 7 bases and J by 3 bases, with 15 bases between them. CDR3 length: 14 amino acids. Germline V gives CDR1 MNHEY, CDR2 SVGEGT.

Worth noting for this clonotype: Since a much larger clone is just one base distant, this may be a read error. This chain's CDR3 is CASSVYGIDYEQYF. In nucleotides, the CDR3 is TGCGCCAGCAGCGTCTACGGGATTGACTACGAGCAGTACTTC. This chain links TRBV5-1 with TRBJ2-7, with a possible D match to TRBD2 (5 bases). This CDR3 region has 14 residues. V was shortened by 4 bases and J by 3 bases, with 14 bases between the two germline ends. Germline-derived CDR1 and CDR2 are SGHRS and YFSETQ.

The V call is TRBV18, the J call TRBJ2-7, with D possibly TRBD2 on 5 matching bases. CDR3 length: 14 amino acids. V was shortened by 6 bases and J by 0 bases, with 12 bases between the two germline ends. Germline-derived CDR1 and CDR2 are KGHSH and LQKENI. The CDR3 here is CASSAAGFSYEQYF. CDR3 in DNA: TGTGCCAGCTCGGCTGCGGGTTTCTCCTACGAGCAGTACTTC.

This clonotype was observed a handful of times. The chain uses TRBV20-1 and TRBJ2-1; 7 bases are a match to TRBD2. The germline V gene has CDR1 DFQATT and CDR2 SNEGSKA (reference sequence). V was pared by 2 bases and J by 9 bases, with 13 bases of the junction left unmatched. The CDR3 contains 15 residues. This CDR3 reads CSARPFGREKGEQFF. The CDR3, as DNA: TGCAGTGCTAGACCCTTTGGGCGGGAGAAAGGTGAGCAGTTCTTC.

In this sample, this clonotype turned up many times. The chain combines TRBV20-1 with TRBJ2-3; 11 bases fit TRBD1. There are 15 residues in the CDR3. J lost 4 bases, V lost 5 bases, and 8 bases had no gene match. CDR1 and CDR2 (germline): DFQATT, SNEGSKA (reference sequence). The CDR3 here is CSAYRTGGGSDTQYF. The CDR3 bases are TGCAGTGCTTACCGGACAGGGGGCGGATCAGATACGCAGTATTTT.

J is TRBJ1-2 and V is TRBV11-2; D uncertain. V was cut by 3 bases and J by 2 bases, with 10 bases left in between. The CDR3 is 14 amino acids. The germline V gene encodes CDR1 SGHAT and CDR2 FQNNGV. CDR3 residues: CASSLLAENYGYTF. The CDR3 region has the DNA TGTGCCAGCAGCTTGCTGGCAGAGAACTATGGCTACACCTTC.

This chain connects TRBV4-3 to TRBJ2-3; TRBD2 agrees at 8 bases. V lost 0 bases to trimming and J lost 7 bases; unmatched junction nucleotides: 6. The CDR3 totals 15 residues. Germline V gene sequence: CDR1 LGHNA, CDR2 YSLEER. As DNA, the CDR3 is TGCGCCAGCAGCCAAGACGTCGGGGGGGGTTATACGCAGTATTTT. This sequence encodes CASSQDVGGGYTQYF.

This chain links TRBV15 with TRBJ2-4; 9 bases are a match to TRBD1. The CDR3 runs 17 residues. J was trimmed by 6 bases and V by 0 bases; bases with no gene match: 9. Germline V gives CDR1 LNHNV, CDR2 YYDKDF (reference sequence). This CDR3 is CATSRDLIKTGGNIQYF. The CDR3, as DNA: TGTGCCACCAGCAGAGATTTAATAAAGACAGGGGGAAACATTCAGTACTTC.

This chain connects TRBV29-1 to TRBJ2-7; 9 bases line up with TRBD1. The CDR3 runs 14 residues. Trimming cost V 4 bases and J 3 bases; bases outside gene matches: 7. CDR1 and CDR2 from the germline V gene are SQVTM and ANQGSEA. CDR3 sequence reads: CSVGLRTGDYEQYF. The CDR3 DNA reads TGCAGCGTTGGACTAAGGACAGGGGACTACGAGCAGTACTTC.